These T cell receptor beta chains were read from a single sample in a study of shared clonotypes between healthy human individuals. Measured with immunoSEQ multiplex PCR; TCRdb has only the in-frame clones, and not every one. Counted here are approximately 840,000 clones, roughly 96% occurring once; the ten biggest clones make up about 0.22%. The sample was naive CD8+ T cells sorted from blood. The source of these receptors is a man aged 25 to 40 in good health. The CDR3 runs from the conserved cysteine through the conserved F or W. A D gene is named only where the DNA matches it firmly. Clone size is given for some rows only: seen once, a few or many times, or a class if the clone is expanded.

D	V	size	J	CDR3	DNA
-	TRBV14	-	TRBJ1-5	CASSQARNQPQHF	TGTGCCAGCAGCCAAGCTCGTAATCAGCCCCAGCATTTT
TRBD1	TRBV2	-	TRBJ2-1	CASRGTGAGEQFF	TGTGCCAGCAGGGGGACAGGGGCGGGTGAGCAGTTCTTC
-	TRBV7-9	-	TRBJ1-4	CASSFPHADSEKLFF	TGTGCCAGCAGCTTTCCACATGCGGACAGCGAAAAACTGTTTTTT
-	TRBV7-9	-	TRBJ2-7	CASSLSQGPHEQYF	TGTGCCAGCAGCTTAAGCCAAGGCCCCCACGAGCAGTACTTC
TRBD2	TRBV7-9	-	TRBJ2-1	CASSSSRTSGPGDEQFF	TGTGCCAGCAGCTCGAGCCGTACTAGCGGCCCAGGTGATGAGCAGTTCTTC
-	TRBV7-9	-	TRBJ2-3	CASSPPGLGVTDTQYF	TGTGCCAGCAGCCCTCCCGGTTTGGGGGTGACAGATACGCAGTATTTT
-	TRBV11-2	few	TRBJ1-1	CASSATAQNTEAFF	TGTGCCAGCAGCGCGACAGCGCAGAACACTGAAGCTTTCTTT
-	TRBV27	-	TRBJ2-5	CASSPKVKSSQAQYF	TGTGCCAGCAGTCCCAAGGTCAAGTCCAGCCAGGCCCAGTACTTC
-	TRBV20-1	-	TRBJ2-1	CSATKGYEQFF	TGCAGTGCCACGAAGGGGTATGAGCAGTTCTTC
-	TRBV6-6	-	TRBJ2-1	CASTHGSVEFF	TGTGCCAGCACTCACGGATCTGTGGAGTTCTTC
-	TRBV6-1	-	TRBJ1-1	CASSEAGGWEAFF	TGTGCCAGCAGTGAAGCGGGGGGCTGGGAAGCTTTCTTT
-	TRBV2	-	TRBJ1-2	CARKVTDVYGYTF	TGTGCCAGGAAGGTGACAGACGTCTATGGCTACACCTTC
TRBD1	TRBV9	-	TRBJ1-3	CASSVGQGPGNTIYF	TGTGCCAGCAGCGTGGGACAGGGACCTGGAAACACCATATATTTT
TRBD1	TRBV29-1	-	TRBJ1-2	CSVEDLGDSGYGYTF	TGCAGCGTTGAAGATCTGGGGGACAGCGGCTATGGCTACACCTTC
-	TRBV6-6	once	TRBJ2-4	CASTHLSSGIQYF	TGTGCCAGCACCCACCTCTCCTCTGGCATTCAGTACTTC
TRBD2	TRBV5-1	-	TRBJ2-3	CASSISGKSTDTQYF	TGCGCCAGCAGCATTAGCGGGAAGAGCACAGATACGCAGTATTTT
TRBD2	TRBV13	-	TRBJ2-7	CASSLGVASGRYEQYF	TGTGCCAGCAGCTTAGGCGTCGCTAGCGGGAGGTACGAGCAGTACTTC
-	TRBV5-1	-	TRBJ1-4	CASSLRSFATNEKLFF	TGCGCCAGCAGCTTGAGATCGTTTGCAACTAATGAAAAACTGTTTTTT
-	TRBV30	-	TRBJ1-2	CAWLRTATYGYTF	TGTGCCTGGTTGAGGACAGCTACCTATGGCTACACCTTC
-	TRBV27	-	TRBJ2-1	CASSRQGDHYNEQFF	TGTGCCAGCAGCCGTCAAGGAGATCACTACAATGAGCAGTTCTTC
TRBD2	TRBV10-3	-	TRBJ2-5	CAISDPTTSGEGGETQYF	TGTGCCATCAGTGACCCTACGACTAGCGGGGAGGGAGGGGAGACCCAGTACTTC
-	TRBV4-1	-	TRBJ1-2	CASSQGRQGDGYTF	TGCGCCAGCAGCCAAGGCAGGCAGGGCGATGGCTACACCTTC
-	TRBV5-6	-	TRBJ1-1	CASSISVGVGTEAFF	TGTGCCAGCAGCATTAGCGTCGGGGTGGGGACTGAAGCTTTCTTT
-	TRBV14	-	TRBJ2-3	CASSLRGPASTDTQYF	TGTGCCAGCAGCCTTAGGGGCCCAGCTAGCACAGATACGCAGTATTTT
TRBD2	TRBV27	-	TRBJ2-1	CASSFTLAGGDNEQFF	TGTGCCAGCAGTTTTACTCTAGCGGGAGGGGACAATGAGCAGTTCTTC
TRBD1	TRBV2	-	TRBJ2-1	CASIGTGLDVRNEQFF	TGTGCCAGCATCGGGACAGGGTTAGATGTTAGGAATGAGCAGTTCTTC
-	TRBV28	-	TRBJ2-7	CASSLLGAPEQYF	TGTGCCAGCAGTTTACTAGGGGCCCCCGAGCAGTACTTC
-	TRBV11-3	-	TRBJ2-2	CASSPQTGNTGELFF	TGTGCCAGCAGCCCGCAGACGGGGAACACCGGGGAGCTGTTTTTT
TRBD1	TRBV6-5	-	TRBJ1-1	CASSPQGVATEAFF	TGTGCCAGCAGTCCACAGGGGGTGGCCACTGAAGCTTTCTTT
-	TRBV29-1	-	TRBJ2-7	CSVVRGGEQYF	TGCAGCGTTGTCCGGGGCGGGGAGCAGTACTTC
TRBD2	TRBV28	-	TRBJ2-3	CASPDPAGLAGGPSTDTQYF	TGTGCCAGCCCCGATCCGGCCGGGCTAGCGGGAGGGCCGAGCACAGATACGCAGTATTTT
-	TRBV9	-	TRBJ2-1	CASSLGQGLTNEQFF	TGTGCCAGCAGCCTTGGGCAGGGGTTGACCAATGAGCAGTTCTTC
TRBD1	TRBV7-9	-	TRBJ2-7	CASSTGTGQPYEQYF	TGTGCCAGCAGCACTGGGACAGGACAGCCCTACGAGCAGTACTTC
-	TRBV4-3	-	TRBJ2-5	CASSRATGQETQYF	TGCGCCAGCAGCCGAGCGACAGGTCAAGAGACCCAGTACTTC
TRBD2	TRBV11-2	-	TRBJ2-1	CASSPWTSGALSYNEQFF	TGTGCCAGCAGCCCCTGGACTAGCGGCGCCCTCTCCTACAATGAGCAGTTCTTC
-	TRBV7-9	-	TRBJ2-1	CASSSQKAYNEQFF	TGTGCCAGCAGCTCCCAGAAGGCCTACAATGAGCAGTTCTTC
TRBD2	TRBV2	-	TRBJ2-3	CASSETTSGLTDTQYF	TGTGCCAGCAGTGAAACGACTAGCGGGCTCACAGATACGCAGTATTTT
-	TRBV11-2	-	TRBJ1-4	CASSYDGTINEKLFF	TGTGCCAGCAGCTACGACGGAACGATTAATGAAAAACTGTTTTTT
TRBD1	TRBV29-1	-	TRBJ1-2	CSVEEDRNYGYTF	TGCAGCGTTGAAGAGGACAGGAACTATGGCTACACCTTC
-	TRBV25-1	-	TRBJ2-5	CASSPDSQETQYF	TGTGCCAGCAGTCCGGACAGCCAAGAGACCCAGTACTTC
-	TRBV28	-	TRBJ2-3	CASSLNSWTPTDTDTQYF	TGTGCCAGCAGTTTAAATTCCTGGACCCCGACTGACACAGATACGCAGTATTTT
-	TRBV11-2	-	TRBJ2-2	CASSFGYRSNTGELFF	TGTGCCAGCAGCTTTGGGTACAGATCGAACACCGGGGAGCTGTTTTTT
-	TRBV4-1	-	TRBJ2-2	CASSQVSGSNTGELFF	TGCGCCAGCAGCCAAGTTTCGGGATCGAACACCGGGGAGCTGTTTTTT
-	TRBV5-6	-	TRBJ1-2	CASSRYYGYTF	TGTGCCAGCAGCCGATACTATGGCTACACCTTC